Following are 27 T cell receptor beta chains from one sample sequenced in a study of blood T cell repertoires in COVID-19. Sequencing was performed with immunoSEQ multiplex PCR; in TCRdb, only in-frame clones are kept and a portion is missing. The sample holds approximately 250,000 clones, over 75% seen once. The sequenced sample was peripheral blood. All receptors derive from a human donor in a cohort sampled during active COVID-19.

The chain links TRBV2 to TRBJ1-3; perhaps TRBD1 as D (6 bases). CDR1 SNHLY and CDR2 FYNNEI come from the germline V gene. V lost 1 base and J lost 0, with 10 bases in between. The CDR3 is 16 amino acids. This chain's CDR3 is CASSEVGHSSGNTIYF. In DNA form, the CDR3 reads TGTGCCAGCAGTGAAGTGGGACATAGCTCTGGAAACACCATATATTTT.

This clone turned up a few times. An end of the junction does not agree with germline; a read error may underlie this. The chain combines TRBV7-2 with TRBJ1-2, with a tentative D call TRBD1 (5 bases). The CDR3 has 15 amino acids. CDR1 and CDR2 from the germline V gene are SGHTA and FQGNSA. Here the CDR3 reads CASRLGGTLDKGYTF. In DNA form, the CDR3 reads TGTGCCAGCAGGTTAGGCGGGACCCTCGATAAGGGCTACACCTTC.

CDR3 region: CASSVLTLKTHSGNTIYF. The DNA for the CDR3 is TGTGCCAGCAGTGTGTTAACACTAAAAACCCACTCTGGAAACACCATATATTTT. J is TRBJ1-3 and V is TRBV2, with D uncertain. V was pared by 4 bases and J by 0 bases, with 19 bases between. The length of the CDR3 is 18 residues. The germline V gene encodes CDR1 SNHLY and CDR2 FYNNEI.

V usage is TRBV29-1 and J usage is TRBJ2-2, with TRBD2 matching over 15 bases. CDR1 and CDR2 (germline): SQVTM, ANQGSEA. V lost 6 bases and J lost 6; bases outside the gene matches: 2. The CDR3 consists of 14 residues. DNA of the CDR3: TGCAGCGTAGGGACTAGCGGGGGGCCCGGGGAGCTGTTTTTT. Translating it yields CSVGTSGGPGELFF.

The rearrangement uses TRBV18 and TRBJ1-2; 7 positions match TRBD1. Trimming cost V 5 bases and J 3 bases; bases outside gene matches: 3. Germline V gives CDR1 KGHSH, CDR2 LQKENI. CDR3 size: 13 residues. CDR3 sequence (DNA): TGTGCCAGCTCAGAGGGACAGTACTATGGCTACACCTTC. Protein: CASSEGQYYGYTF.

V is TRBV18 and J is TRBJ1-1, with D tentatively TRBD1 (6 bases). The ends were cut back, 3 bases at V and 1 base at J, with 12 bases in the middle. Looked up from germline, CDR1 is KGHSH and CDR2 is LQKENI. The CDR3 consists of 15 residues. The CDR3 nucleotides are TGTGCCAGCTCACCCGACGGGACACCGAACACTGAAGCTTTCTTT. This codes for CASSPDGTPNTEAFF.

Only one count was recorded for this clone. The V and J genes are TRBV2 and TRBJ2-6; D possibly corresponds to TRBD1 (6 bases). The V end was cut by 3 bases, the J end by 1 base, with 16 bases between. CDR1 is SNHLY and CDR2 is FYNNEI in the germline V gene. The CDR3 extends over 18 amino acids. In DNA, the CDR3 is TGTGCCAGCAGTGACCGACAGGCGCTCTTATCTGGGGCCAACGTCCTGACTTTC. It translates to CASSDRQALLSGANVLTF. Together with reference TRBV2 and TRBJ2-6, the CDR3 gives the full variable domain: EPEVTQTPSHQVTQMGQEVILRCVPISNHLYFYWYRQILGQKVEFLVSFYNNEISEKSEIFDDQFSVERPDGSNFTLKIRSTKLEDSAMYFCASSDRQALLSGANVLTFGAGSRLTVL.

This clone occurred once. The V gene is TRBV6-5, the J gene TRBJ1-2, with 7 bases that match TRBD1. CDR1 is MNHEY, CDR2 SVGAGI, per germline. The CDR3 length is 14 residues. The V gene end was trimmed by 6 bases and the J gene end by 2 bases; junction bases not matched to a gene: 6. The CDR3 DNA is TGTGCCAGCAGACCGGGACAGACAAACTATGGCTACACCTTC. Encoded protein: CASRPGQTNYGYTF.

V usage is TRBV5-1 and J usage is TRBJ2-3, with 10 bases aligning to TRBD2. The J segment lost 0 bases and the V segment lost 9 bases, leaving 7 bases of the junction unmatched. The CDR3 runs 15 residues. Germline V gene data show CDR1 as SGHRS and CDR2 as YFSETQ. The CDR3 DNA reads TGCGCCACAAATAGCGGGGGGACTAGCACAGATACGCAGTATTTT. Translated, it gives CATNSGGTSTDTQYF.

The rearrangement links TRBV10-3 to TRBJ1-1; D remains ambiguous. Germline CDR1 ENHRY, CDR2 SYGVKD. The CDR3 consists of 13 residues. With 5 bases removed from V and 6 bases from J, the gap between germline ends came to 13 bases. CDR3 sequence (DNA): TGTGCCATCAGTCAAACAGTAACCGCTGAAGCTTTCTTT. This sequence encodes CAISQTVTAEAFF.

This chain joins TRBV5-4 and TRBJ1-2, with a tentative D call TRBD1 (5 bases). Per the germline V gene, CDR1 is SGHNT and CDR2 is YYREEE (reference sequence). The CDR3 loop spans 12 amino acids. Deletions cut 1 base from V and 5 bases from J, with 6 bases between. CDR3 DNA: TGTGCCAGCAGCTTGAGGGGATATGGCTACACCTTC. The encoded protein is CASSLRGYGYTF.

The chain carries TRBV27 and TRBJ1-2; TRBD1 matches 9 bases. CDR1 and CDR2 from the germline V gene are MNHEY and SMNVEV (reference sequence). This CDR3 contains 19 residues. V lost 2 bases to trimming and J lost 4 bases; unmatched junction nucleotides: 17. In nucleotides, the CDR3 is TGTGCCAGCAGTTTAAAGGGGACAATACAGGGGGCGATATCCTATGGCTACACCTTC. It yields the protein CASSLKGTIQGAISYGYTF.

V usage is TRBV9 and J usage is TRBJ2-5, with TRBD1 matching over 9 bases. Germline lookup yields CDR1 SGDLS and CDR2 YYNGEE. The CDR3 consists of 16 residues. With 3 bases clipped from V and 3 bases from J, the junction kept 9 bases outside the gene matches. DNA of the CDR3: TGTGCCAGCAGCGCCCGGACAGGGGTTTTTAAAGAGACCCAGTACTTC. This sequence encodes CASSARTGVFKETQYF.

The genes are TRBV11-2 and TRBJ2-4; 7 bases map to TRBD1. The ends lost 5 bases at V and 4 bases at J; junction bases unmatched: 2. The CDR3 runs to 13 residues. The germline V gene encodes CDR1 SGHAT and CDR2 FQNNGV. The CDR3 DNA follows: TGTGCCAGCAGCGTGGGACAGAAAAACATTCAGTACTTC. Amino acid sequence: CASSVGQKNIQYF.

The gene calls are TRBV7-2 and TRBJ2-2; 10 nucleotides match TRBD2. V lost 7 bases to trimming and J lost 6 bases; unmatched junction nucleotides: 8. The CDR3 is 15 amino acids. Germline CDR1 is SGHTA and CDR2 is FQGNSA. The CDR3 region is CASTALTSGPGELFF. The DNA for the CDR3 is TGTGCCAGCACCGCGCTGACTAGCGGGCCCGGGGAGCTGTTTTTT.

This rearrangement joins TRBV6-2 or TRBV6-3 to TRBJ2-7; 13 bases match TRBD2. This CDR3 comprises 18 residues. The V gene end was trimmed by 2 bases and the J gene end by 1 base; junction bases not matched to a gene: 8. In germline, CDR1 is MNHEY, CDR2 SVGEGT. This CDR3 is CASSYGELAGGRSYEQYF. In DNA form, the CDR3 reads TGTGCCAGCAGTTACGGGGAACTAGCGGGGGGGAGATCCTACGAGCAGTACTTC.

This sequence joins TRBV5-1 and TRBJ2-5, with 11 bases fitting TRBD2. CDR1 and CDR2 (germline): SGHRS, YFSETQ. Germline trimming cut 5 bases from V and 5 bases from J; bases unmatched to any gene: 8. The CDR3 runs 15 residues. The CDR3 loop reads CASSPRLAGKETQYF. CDR3 sequence (DNA): TGCGCCAGCAGTCCTCGACTAGCGGGAAAGGAGACCCAGTACTTC.

This clone has a single count. The genes are TRBV28 and TRBJ2-1; TRBD2 agrees at 9 bases. V was pared by 7 bases and J by 5 bases, with 21 bases of the junction left unmatched. CDR1 and CDR2 (germline): MDHEN, SYDVKM. There are 19 residues in the CDR3. CDR3 sequence reads: CASISAGWRGGEQDNEQFF. The CDR3 DNA reads TGTGCCAGCATCAGTGCAGGATGGCGGGGGGGCGAACAAGACAATGAGCAGTTCTTC.

The rearrangement links TRBV5-1 to TRBJ1-1, with a tentative D call TRBD1 (5 bases). Germline CDR1 is SGHRS and CDR2 is YFSETQ. With 3 bases removed from V and 1 base from J, the gap between germline ends came to 13 bases. The CDR3 is made up of 15 amino acids. The CDR3 coding sequence is TGCGCCAGCAGCTCCCCTCTAGGGGAGAACACTGAAGCTTTCTTT. This translates into CASSSPLGENTEAFF.

The J gene is TRBJ2-3, the V gene TRBV5-1; TRBD2 might be the D (6 bases). The CDR3 is 18 amino acids. Germline V gene data show CDR1 as SGHRS and CDR2 as YFSETQ. V was pared by 0 bases and J by 1 base, with 18 bases between. CDR3 coding DNA: TGCGCCAGCAGCTTGGCCCTACTAGCCCCTATGGGCACAGATACGCAGTATTTT. It is translated as CASSLALLAPMGTDTQYF.

V is TRBV28 and J is TRBJ1-5; unclear D gene. Germline CDR1 is MDHEN and CDR2 is SYDVKM. Trimming shortened V by 1 base and J by 1 base, and 8 bases separated the two germline ends. The CDR3 contains 15 residues. The CDR3 nucleotides read TGTGCCAGCAGTTTATTGACCGGGAGCAATCAGCCCCAGCATTTT. Its translation is CASSLLTGSNQPQHF.

The chain joins TRBV7-8 to TRBJ2-7, with 7 bases matching TRBD1. Germline assignment: CDR1 SGHVS and CDR2 FQNEAQ. The CDR3 length is 15 residues. V shed 3 bases, J shed 3 bases, and the junction held 8 bases outside the gene matches. The CDR3, as DNA: TGTGCCAGCAGCTTTCCATTGACAGGGAGCTACGAGCAGTACTTC. It encodes CASSFPLTGSYEQYF.

The J gene is TRBJ2-3, the V gene TRBV5-8, with TRBD1 identical over 12 bases. CDR3 length equals 16 residues. Trimming took 5 bases from V and 0 from J; bases not matched to a gene: 4. Germline V gene lookup returns CDR1 SGHTS and CDR2 YDEGEE. The CDR3 here is CASRKGTGGSTDTQYF. CDR3 in DNA: TGTGCCAGCAGAAAGGGGACAGGGGGCAGCACAGATACGCAGTATTTT.

The J gene is TRBJ2-7, the V gene TRBV18; 7 bases map to TRBD2. The V gene's germline CDR1 is KGHSH and CDR2 LQKENI. This CDR3 comprises 15 residues. V shed 1 base, J shed 7 bases, and the junction held 10 bases outside the gene matches. The CDR3 nucleotides are TGTGCCAGCTCACCACGGAATTTGGCGGGAGAAGAGCAGTACTTC. This gives the protein CASSPRNLAGEEQYF.

For the CDR3, the DNA is TGTGCCAGCAGTAGGGCCACTAGCGGGAGAATACGGGAGACCCAGTACTTC. The encoded protein is CASSRATSGRIRETQYF. The V call is TRBV6-2 or TRBV6-3, the J call TRBJ2-5; 11 bases are shared with TRBD2. The CDR3 has 17 residues. V lost 5 bases, J lost 5 bases, and 13 bases stayed unmatched. Germline V gene sequence: CDR1 MNHEY, CDR2 SVGEGT.

The chain employs TRBV9 and TRBJ2-2; the D gene is possibly TRBD1 (6 bases). This CDR3 comprises 14 residues. V shed 4 bases and J shed 3 bases, with 10 bases lying between them. The germline CDR1 and CDR2 sequences are SGDLS and YYNGEE. CDR3 region: CASSLGTYTGELFF. For the CDR3, the DNA is TGTGCCAGCAGCCTCGGGACATACACCGGGGAGCTGTTTTTT.

The rearrangement links TRBV19 to TRBJ1-1, with a weak D call TRBD1 (6 bases). The V gene lost 7 bases and the J gene lost 4 bases, with 10 bases spanning the gap. This CDR3 spans 12 amino acids. The V gene's germline CDR1 is LNHDA and CDR2 SQIVND (reference sequence). The CDR3 region is CASTVQGTEAFF. The CDR3, as DNA: TGTGCCAGTACCGTACAGGGCACTGAAGCTTTCTTT. Looking up the rest from reference TRBV19 and TRBJ1-1 gives the full variable domain: DGGITQSPKYLFRKEGQNVTLSCEQNLNHDAMYWYRQDPGQGLRLIYYSQIVNDFQKGDIAEGYSVSREKKESFPLTVTSAQKNPTAFYLCASTVQGTEAFFGQGTRLTVV.